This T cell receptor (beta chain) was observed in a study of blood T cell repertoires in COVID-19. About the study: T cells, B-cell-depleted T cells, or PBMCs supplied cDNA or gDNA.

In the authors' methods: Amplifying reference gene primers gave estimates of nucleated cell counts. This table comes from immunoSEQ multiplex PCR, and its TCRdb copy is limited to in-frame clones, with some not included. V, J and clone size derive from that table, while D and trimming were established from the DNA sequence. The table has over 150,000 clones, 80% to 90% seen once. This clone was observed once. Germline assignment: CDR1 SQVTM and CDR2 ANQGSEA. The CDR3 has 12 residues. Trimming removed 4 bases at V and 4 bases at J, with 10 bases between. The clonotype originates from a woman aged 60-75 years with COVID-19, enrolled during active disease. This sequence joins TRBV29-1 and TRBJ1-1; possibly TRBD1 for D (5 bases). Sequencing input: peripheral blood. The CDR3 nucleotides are TGCAGCGTTGGACAGTTGTCCACTGAAGCTTTCTTT. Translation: CSVGQLSTEAFF.